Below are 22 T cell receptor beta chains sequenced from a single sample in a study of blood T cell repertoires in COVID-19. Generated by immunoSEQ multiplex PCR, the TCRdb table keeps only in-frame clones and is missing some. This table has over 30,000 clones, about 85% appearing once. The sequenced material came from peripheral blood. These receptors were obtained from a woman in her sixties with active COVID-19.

CDR3 coding DNA: TGTGCCAGCAGTGGCCGGGACAGAAACACCGGGGAGCTGTTTTTT. Its translation: CASSGRDRNTGELFF. This chain uses TRBV27 with TRBJ2-2; 7 bases align to TRBD1. With V trimmed by 5 bases and J by 2 bases, 5 bases remained unmatched. CDR1 is MNHEY, CDR2 SMNVEV, per germline (reference sequence). This CDR3 has 15 amino acids.

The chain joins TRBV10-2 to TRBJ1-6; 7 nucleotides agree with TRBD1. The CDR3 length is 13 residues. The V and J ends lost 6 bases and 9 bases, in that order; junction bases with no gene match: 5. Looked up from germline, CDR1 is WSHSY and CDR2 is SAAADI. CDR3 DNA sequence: TGCGCCAGCAGGATGCAGGGGGGTTCACCCCTCCACTTT. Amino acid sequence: CASRMQGGSPLHF.

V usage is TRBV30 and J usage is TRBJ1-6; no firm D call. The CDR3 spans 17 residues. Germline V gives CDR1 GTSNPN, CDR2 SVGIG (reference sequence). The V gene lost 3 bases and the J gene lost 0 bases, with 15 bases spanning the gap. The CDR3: CAWSLGGGSSYNSPLHF. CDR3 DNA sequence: TGTGCCTGGAGCCTAGGAGGTGGGAGCTCCTATAATTCACCCCTCCACTTT.

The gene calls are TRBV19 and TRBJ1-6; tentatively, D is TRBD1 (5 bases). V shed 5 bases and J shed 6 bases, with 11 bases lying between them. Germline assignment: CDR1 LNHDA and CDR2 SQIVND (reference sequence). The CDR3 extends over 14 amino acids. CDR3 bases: TGTGCCAGTAGTCTACAGGTTTCTAATTCACCCCTCCACTTT. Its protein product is CASSLQVSNSPLHF.

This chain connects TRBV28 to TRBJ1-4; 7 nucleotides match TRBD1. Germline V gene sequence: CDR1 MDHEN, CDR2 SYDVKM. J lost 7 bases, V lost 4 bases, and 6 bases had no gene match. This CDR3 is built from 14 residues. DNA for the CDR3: TGTGCCAGCAGTTCGGGACAGAGTGGTGAAAAACTGTTTTTT. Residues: CASSSGQSGEKLFF.

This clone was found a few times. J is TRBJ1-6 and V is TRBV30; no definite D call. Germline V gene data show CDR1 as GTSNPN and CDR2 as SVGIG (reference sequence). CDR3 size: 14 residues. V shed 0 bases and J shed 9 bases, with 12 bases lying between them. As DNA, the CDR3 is TGTGCCTGGAGTGTACTAAATCCCGGTTCACCCCTCCACTTT. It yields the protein CAWSVLNPGSPLHF.

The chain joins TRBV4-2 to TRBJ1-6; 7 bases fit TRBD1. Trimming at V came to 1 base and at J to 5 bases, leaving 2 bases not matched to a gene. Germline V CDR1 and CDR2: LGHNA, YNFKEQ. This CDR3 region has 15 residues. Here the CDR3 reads CASSQGGQHNSPLHF. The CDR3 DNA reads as TGTGCCAGCAGCCAAGGGGGACAGCATAATTCACCCCTCCACTTT.

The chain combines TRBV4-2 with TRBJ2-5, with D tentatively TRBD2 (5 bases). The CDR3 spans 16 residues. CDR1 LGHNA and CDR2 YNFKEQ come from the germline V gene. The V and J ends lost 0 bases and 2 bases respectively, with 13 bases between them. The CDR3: CASSQDLKRIQETQYF. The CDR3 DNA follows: TGTGCCAGCAGCCAAGATCTGAAGCGGATACAAGAGACCCAGTACTTC.

The CDR3 spells CASSLRGGGTDTQYF. As DNA, the CDR3 is TGTGCCAGCAGCCTCCGTGGAGGCGGCACAGATACGCAGTATTTT. V gene TRBV7-2 combines with J gene TRBJ2-3; TRBD2 is a possible D gene (5 bases). The V end was cut by 5 bases, the J end by 1 base, with 13 bases between. The length of the CDR3 is 15 residues. CDR1 is SGHTA, CDR2 FQGNSA, per germline. Full variable domain (remainder filled in from reference TRBV7-2 and TRBJ2-3): GAGVSQSPSNKVTEKGKDVELRCDPISGHTALYWYRQSLGQGLEFLIYFQGNSAPDKSGLPSDRFSAERTGGSVSTLTIQRTQQEDSAVYLCASSLRGGGTDTQYFGPGTRLTVL.

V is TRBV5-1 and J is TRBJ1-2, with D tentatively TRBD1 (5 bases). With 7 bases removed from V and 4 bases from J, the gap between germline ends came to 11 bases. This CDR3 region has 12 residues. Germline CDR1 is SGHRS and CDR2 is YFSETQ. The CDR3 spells CASGEDSYGYTF. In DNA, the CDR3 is TGCGCCAGCGGAGAAGACAGCTATGGCTACACCTTC.

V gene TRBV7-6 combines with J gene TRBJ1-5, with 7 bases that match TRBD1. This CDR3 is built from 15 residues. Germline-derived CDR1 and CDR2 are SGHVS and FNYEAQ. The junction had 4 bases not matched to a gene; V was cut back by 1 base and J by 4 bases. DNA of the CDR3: TGTGCCAGCAGCTTAGGAGGGGGCAGAAATCAGCCCCAGCATTTT. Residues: CASSLGGGRNQPQHF.

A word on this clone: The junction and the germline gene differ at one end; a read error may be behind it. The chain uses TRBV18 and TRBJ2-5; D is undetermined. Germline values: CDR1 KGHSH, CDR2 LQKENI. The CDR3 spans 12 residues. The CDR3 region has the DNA TGTGCCAGCTCTCCACGAGAAGAGACCCAGTACTTC. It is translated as CASSPREETQYF. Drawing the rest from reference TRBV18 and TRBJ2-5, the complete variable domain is NAGVMQNPRHLVRRRGQEARLRCSPMKGHSHVYWYRQLPEEGLKFMVYLQKENIIDESGMPKERFSAEFPKEGPSILRIQQVVRGDSAAYFCASSPREETQYFGPGTRLLVL.

This CDR3 reads CASSFSGQETQYF. In nucleotides, the CDR3 is TGCGCCAGCAGCTTCTCGGGGCAAGAGACCCAGTACTTC. V usage is TRBV5-1 and J usage is TRBJ2-5; the D gene is possibly TRBD2 (5 bases). Deletions cut 2 bases from V and 2 bases from J, with 7 bases between. Germline V gene sequence: CDR1 SGHRS, CDR2 YFSETQ. This CDR3 contains 13 residues.

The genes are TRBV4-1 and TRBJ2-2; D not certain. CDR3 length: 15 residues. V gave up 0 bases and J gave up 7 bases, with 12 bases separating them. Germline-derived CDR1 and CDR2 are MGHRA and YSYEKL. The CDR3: CASSQDEAGFGELFF. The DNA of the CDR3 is TGCGCCAGCAGCCAAGATGAGGCCGGGTTCGGGGAGCTGTTTTTT.

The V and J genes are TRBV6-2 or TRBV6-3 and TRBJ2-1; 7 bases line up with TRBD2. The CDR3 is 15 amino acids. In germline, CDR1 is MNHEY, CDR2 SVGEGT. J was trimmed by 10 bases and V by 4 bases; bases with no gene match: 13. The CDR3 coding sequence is TGTGCCAGCAGTTCTGACGGGAGGTTACTGATGGAGCAGTTCTTC. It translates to CASSSDGRLLMEQFF.

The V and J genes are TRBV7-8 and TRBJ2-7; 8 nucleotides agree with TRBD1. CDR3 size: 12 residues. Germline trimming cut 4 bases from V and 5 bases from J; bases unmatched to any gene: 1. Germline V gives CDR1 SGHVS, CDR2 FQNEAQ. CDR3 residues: CASSWGQDEQYF. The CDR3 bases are TGTGCCAGCAGCTGGGGACAGGACGAGCAGTACTTC.

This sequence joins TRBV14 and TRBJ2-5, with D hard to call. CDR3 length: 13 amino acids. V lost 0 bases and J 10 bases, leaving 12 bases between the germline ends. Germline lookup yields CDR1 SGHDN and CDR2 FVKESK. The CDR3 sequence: CASSQDRRTYQYF. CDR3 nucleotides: TGTGCCAGCAGCCAAGATCGCCGAACCTACCAGTACTTC.

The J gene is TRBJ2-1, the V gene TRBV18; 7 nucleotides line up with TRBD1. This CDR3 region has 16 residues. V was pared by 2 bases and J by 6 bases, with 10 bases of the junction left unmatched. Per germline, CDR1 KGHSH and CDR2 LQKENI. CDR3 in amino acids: CASSPGDRAAGNEQFF. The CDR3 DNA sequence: TGTGCCAGCTCACCAGGAGACAGGGCCGCGGGCAATGAGCAGTTCTTC.

The CDR3 nucleotides read TGTGCCAGTAGTACGGGACAGGGGTTTTACGAGCAGTACTTC. This sequence encodes CASSTGQGFYEQYF. The chain recombines TRBV19 with TRBJ2-7; 10 bases are a match to TRBD1. The germline V gene has CDR1 LNHDA and CDR2 SQIVND (reference sequence). The CDR3 has 14 residues. The junction had 4 bases not matched to a gene; V was cut back by 4 bases and J by 4 bases.

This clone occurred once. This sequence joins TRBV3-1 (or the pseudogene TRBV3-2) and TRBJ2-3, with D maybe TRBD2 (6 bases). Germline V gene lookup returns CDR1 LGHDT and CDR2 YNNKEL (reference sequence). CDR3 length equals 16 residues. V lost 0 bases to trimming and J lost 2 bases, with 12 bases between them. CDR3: CASSQDWGLDTDTQYF. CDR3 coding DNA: TGTGCCAGCAGCCAAGATTGGGGACTTGACACAGATACGCAGTATTTT.

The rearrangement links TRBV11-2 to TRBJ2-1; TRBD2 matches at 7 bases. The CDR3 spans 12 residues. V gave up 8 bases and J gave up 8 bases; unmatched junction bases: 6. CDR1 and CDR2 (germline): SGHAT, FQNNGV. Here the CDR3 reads CASDSGGHEQFF. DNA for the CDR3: TGTGCCAGCGACTCGGGAGGTCATGAGCAGTTCTTC. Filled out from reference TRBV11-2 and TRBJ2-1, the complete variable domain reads EAGVAQSPRYKIIEKRQSVAFWCNPISGHATLYWYQQILGQGPKLLIQFQNNGVVDDSQLPKDRFSAERLKGVDSTLKIQPAKLEDSAVYLCASDSGGHEQFFGPGTRLTVL.

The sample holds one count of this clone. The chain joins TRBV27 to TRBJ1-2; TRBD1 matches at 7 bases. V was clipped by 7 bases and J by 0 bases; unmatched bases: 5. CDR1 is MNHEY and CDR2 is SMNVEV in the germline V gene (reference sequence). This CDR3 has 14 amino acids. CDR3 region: CASKGDRTNYGYTF. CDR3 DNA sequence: TGTGCCAGCAAGGGGGACAGAACTAACTATGGCTACACCTTC.